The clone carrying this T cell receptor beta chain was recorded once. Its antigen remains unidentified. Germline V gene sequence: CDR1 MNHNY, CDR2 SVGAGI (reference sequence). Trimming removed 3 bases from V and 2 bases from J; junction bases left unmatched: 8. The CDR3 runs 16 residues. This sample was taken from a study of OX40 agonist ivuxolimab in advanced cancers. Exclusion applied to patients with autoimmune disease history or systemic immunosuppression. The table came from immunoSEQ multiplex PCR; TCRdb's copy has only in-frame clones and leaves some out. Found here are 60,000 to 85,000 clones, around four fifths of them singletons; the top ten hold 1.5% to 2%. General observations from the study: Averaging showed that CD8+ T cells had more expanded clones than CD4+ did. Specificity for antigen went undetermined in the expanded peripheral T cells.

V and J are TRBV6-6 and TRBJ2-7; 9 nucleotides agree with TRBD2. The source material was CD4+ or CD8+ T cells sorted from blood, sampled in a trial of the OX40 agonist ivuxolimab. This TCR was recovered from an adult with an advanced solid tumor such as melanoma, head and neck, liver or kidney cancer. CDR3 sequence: CASSYLSGRSPYEQYF. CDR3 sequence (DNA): TGTGCCAGCAGTTATTTGAGCGGGAGGAGCCCCTACGAGCAGTACTTC.